A single sample gave rise to the 27 T cell receptor beta chains below, sequenced in a study of cytomegalovirus exposure and HLA in healthy donors. Repertoires were generated with immunoSEQ multiplex PCR, while TCRdb's copy carries only in-frame clones and drops some. The sample includes tens of thousands of clones, around 96% of them seen just once. Sequences were obtained from PBMCs. The receptors derive from a man aged 18 to 30 in good health and CMV-seronegative.

The chain uses TRBV4-2 and TRBJ2-6; D might be TRBD1 (5 bases). V dropped 0 bases and J dropped 0 bases, with 12 bases sitting between them. The CDR3 has 18 amino acids. The germline CDR1 and CDR2 sequences are LGHNA and YNFKEQ. Written as DNA, the CDR3 is TGTGCCAGCAGCCAAGAAGGCAGGGTGAACTCTGGGGCCAACGTCCTGACTTTC. This codes for CASSQEGRVNSGANVLTF.

This clone was observed a single time. The V call is TRBV4-1, the J call TRBJ2-3; TRBD2 matches 13 bases. The length of the CDR3 is 19 residues. Looked up from germline, CDR1 is MGHRA and CDR2 is YSYEKL. The ends lost 5 bases at V and 2 bases at J; junction bases unmatched: 13. The CDR3 is CASSIGTSGIPRTTDTQYF. As DNA, the CDR3 is TGCGCCAGCAGCATAGGGACTAGCGGGATACCAAGAACCACAGATACGCAGTATTTT.

This chain joins TRBV9 and TRBJ1-2; D is unclear. Trimming shortened V by 3 bases and J by 6 bases, and 9 bases separated the two germline ends. This CDR3 is 12 amino acids long. Per the germline V gene, CDR1 is SGDLS and CDR2 is YYNGEE. CDR3 sequence (DNA): TGTGCCAGCAGCGACCGGGGTGATGGCTACACCTTC. It encodes CASSDRGDGYTF.

The chain carries TRBV10-3 and TRBJ1-1, with D possibly being TRBD1 (5 bases). Germline V gene lookup returns CDR1 ENHRY and CDR2 SYGVKD. Trimming took off 2 bases at V and 4 bases at J, with 29 bases between the two ends. This CDR3 is built from 20 residues. The CDR3 region is CAISEVAPAVRSGLRTEAFF. CDR3 DNA: TGTGCCATCAGTGAGGTCGCCCCGGCCGTGCGCTCAGGGCTACGCACTGAAGCTTTCTTT.

The chain has TRBV6-1 and TRBJ2-1; the D is unclear. Trimming removed 10 bases from V and 0 bases from J, with 16 bases in between. Germline V gene data show CDR1 as MNHNS and CDR2 as SASEGT. The CDR3 runs 15 residues. The CDR3 here is CATSKELISYNEQFF. DNA for the CDR3: TGTGCCACCTCTAAAGAGCTTATCTCCTACAATGAGCAGTTCTTC.

J is TRBJ1-1 and V is TRBV27; D remains unclear. Germline values: CDR1 MNHEY, CDR2 SMNVEV (reference sequence). The germline V and J ends were trimmed by 6 bases and 0 bases, with 8 bases remaining between them. This CDR3 spans 13 amino acids. The CDR3 loop reads CASRPQMNTEAFF. CDR3 bases: TGTGCCAGCAGACCACAGATGAACACTGAAGCTTTCTTT.

J is TRBJ2-2 and V is TRBV7-2, with 9 bases identical to TRBD1. This CDR3 spans 14 amino acids. Germline CDR1 SGHTA, CDR2 FQGNSA. J was trimmed by 3 bases and V by 5 bases; bases with no gene match: 1. DNA of the CDR3: TGTGCCAGCAGCCGGGACAGGGACACCGGGGAGCTGTTTTTT. This gives the protein CASSRDRDTGELFF.

The chain uses TRBV28 and TRBJ1-5; a possible D gene is TRBD1 (5 bases). Germline CDR1 is MDHEN and CDR2 is SYDVKM. The V end lost 3 bases, the J end lost 2 bases, and 17 bases lay between the germline ends. This CDR3 has 17 amino acids. CDR3 bases: TGTGCCAGCAGTTTTAACTTCGGGAGGGGAGGCAATCAGCCCCAGCATTTT. It encodes CASSFNFGRGGNQPQHF.

CDR3 in amino acids: CAWSGAGAQPQHF. Here the CDR3 DNA reads TGTGCCTGGAGTGGGGCTGGGGCCCAGCCCCAGCATTTT. The rearrangement uses TRBV30 and TRBJ1-5, with D possibly matching TRBD1 (5 bases). CDR1 is GTSNPN, CDR2 SVGIG, per germline (reference sequence). V was cut by 1 base and J by 7 bases, with 11 bases left in between. The CDR3 has 13 amino acids.

The chain carries TRBV4-1 and TRBJ2-7, with a tentative D call TRBD1 (6 bases). The CDR3 extends over 15 amino acids. V lost 1 base and J 3 bases, leaving 13 bases between the germline ends. Germline V gene sequence: CDR1 MGHRA, CDR2 YSYEKL. CDR3 amino acids: CASSQAGDKRYEQYF. The DNA for the CDR3 is TGCGCCAGCAGCCAAGCAGGGGACAAACGCTACGAGCAGTACTTC.

The rearrangement uses TRBV7-9 and TRBJ1-2; maybe TRBD1 (6 bases). Between the trimmed V and J ends, which lost 5 bases and 8 bases, there was a span of 15 bases. The CDR3 totals 13 residues. Per germline, CDR1 SEHNR and CDR2 FQNEAQ (reference sequence). CDR3 protein: CASSPMGAIGYTF. The DNA of the CDR3 is TGTGCCAGCAGCCCAATGGGGGCGATCGGCTACACCTTC.

The V and J genes are TRBV5-1 and TRBJ2-1; 11 bases are a match to TRBD1. Trimming at V came to 4 bases and at J to 2 bases, leaving 5 bases not matched to a gene. The CDR3 spans 16 residues. CDR1 is SGHRS and CDR2 is YFSETQ in the germline V gene. The CDR3 region has the DNA TGCGCCAGCAGCATACTGGGACAGGGGGCCTACAATGAGCAGTTCTTC. This codes for CASSILGQGAYNEQFF.

This chain joins TRBV5-1 and TRBJ2-1, with D possibly being TRBD2 (5 bases). Germline V gene lookup returns CDR1 SGHRS and CDR2 YFSETQ. Between the trimmed V and J ends, which lost 0 bases and 6 bases, there was a span of 19 bases. CDR3 length: 17 residues. DNA for the CDR3: TGCGCCAGCAGCTTGGACCTCATCGCGGGCGTGGGCAATGAGCAGTTCTTC. Amino acids: CASSLDLIAGVGNEQFF. Drawing the rest from reference TRBV5-1 and TRBJ2-1, the complete variable domain is KAGVTQTPRYLIKTRGQQVTLSCSPISGHRSVSWYQQTPGQGLQFLFEYFSETQRNKGNFPGRFSGRQFSNSRSEMNVSTLELGDSALYLCASSLDLIAGVGNEQFFGPGTRLTVL.

V and J are TRBV5-4 and TRBJ2-5; 7 positions match TRBD1. V gave up 2 bases and J gave up 2 bases; unmatched junction bases: 6. The CDR3 has 15 amino acids. Germline-derived CDR1 and CDR2 are SGHNT and YYREEE (reference sequence). The CDR3 nucleotides are TGTGCCAGCAGCTTTAAGGGGGCTCCACAAGAGACCCAGTACTTC. Its protein is CASSFKGAPQETQYF.

The chain couples TRBV30 to TRBJ2-1, with D uncertain. V lost 0 bases to trimming and J lost 7 bases, with 4 bases between them. The CDR3 has 11 amino acids. Germline V lookup: CDR1 GTSNPN, CDR2 SVGIG (reference sequence). The CDR3 protein is CAWSVANEQFF. The CDR3 DNA follows: TGTGCCTGGAGTGTAGCAAATGAGCAGTTCTTC.

This clone has only a few counts. The chain has TRBV6-5 and TRBJ1-1; D possibly corresponds to TRBD1 (6 bases). The CDR3 runs to 13 residues. The V end lost 6 bases, the J end lost 7 bases, and 15 bases lay between the germline ends. CDR1 is MNHEY and CDR2 is SVGAGI in the germline V gene. This chain's CDR3 is CASSIDRLYEAFF. The CDR3 DNA reads as TGTGCCAGCAGCATAGACAGGCTTTATGAAGCTTTCTTT.

The chain recombines TRBV9 with TRBJ2-2, with 10 bases matching TRBD2. V shed 7 bases and J 6 bases; nucleotides not matched to a gene: 9. Per the germline V gene, CDR1 is SGDLS and CDR2 is YYNGEE. CDR3 length equals 15 residues. The CDR3 here is CASGPTSGSAGELFF. DNA for the CDR3: TGTGCCAGCGGCCCGACTAGCGGGTCGGCCGGGGAGCTGTTTTTT.

The chain uses TRBV14 and TRBJ2-2; 9 bases align to TRBD2. The trim removed 5 bases at V and 4 bases at J, leaving 8 bases unmatched. Germline CDR1 SGHDN, CDR2 FVKESK. This CDR3 is built from 16 residues. This chain's CDR3 is CASSVSGTSLTGELFF. CDR3 nucleotide sequence: TGTGCCAGCAGCGTATCCGGGACTAGCCTCACCGGGGAGCTGTTTTTT. The full variable domain, its missing parts supplied by reference TRBV14 and TRBJ2-2, is EAGVTQFPSHSVIEKGQTVTLRCDPISGHDNLYWYRRVMGKEIKFLLHFVKESKQDESGMPNNRFLAERTGGTYSTLKVQPAELEDSGVYFCASSVSGTSLTGELFFGEGSRLTVL.

The V call is TRBV30, the J call TRBJ1-1; D is ambiguous. CDR1 and CDR2 (germline): GTSNPN, SVGIG (reference sequence). V lost 3 bases, J lost 0 bases, and 8 bases lay in between. CDR3 length: 13 residues. This CDR3 is CAWRNPLNTEAFF. In DNA form, the CDR3 reads TGTGCCTGGAGAAATCCTTTGAACACTGAAGCTTTCTTT. The entire variable domain, with the rest obtained from reference TRBV30 and TRBJ1-1, is as follows: SQTIHQWPATLVQPVGSPLSLECTVEGTSNPNLYWYRQAAGRGLQLLFYSVGIGQISSEVPQNLSASRPQDRQFILSSKKLLLSDSGFYLCAWRNPLNTEAFFGQGTRLTVV.

J is TRBJ1-1 and V is TRBV11-2; no reliable D call. The CDR3 consists of 14 residues. V dropped 3 bases and J dropped 5 bases, with 13 bases sitting between them. Germline V gene sequence: CDR1 SGHAT, CDR2 FQNNGV. The CDR3 here is CASSFYPRETEAFF. DNA of the CDR3: TGTGCCAGCAGCTTTTATCCTCGGGAGACTGAAGCTTTCTTT.

This chain connects TRBV14 to TRBJ2-1; D call uncertain. This CDR3 comprises 13 residues. Germline V gene lookup returns CDR1 SGHDN and CDR2 FVKESK. The ends were cut back, 4 bases at V and 2 bases at J, with 6 bases in the middle. This CDR3 reads CASSLSAYNEQFF. In nucleotides, the CDR3 is TGTGCCAGCAGCCTCAGTGCCTACAATGAGCAGTTCTTC.

This chain joins TRBV2 and TRBJ2-2; TRBD1 agrees at 9 bases. CDR1 SNHLY and CDR2 FYNNEI come from the germline V gene. J gave up 5 bases and V 6 bases, and 22 bases lay outside the gene matches. This CDR3 region has 20 residues. The CDR3 sequence is CASRGEPGQGFGVGTGELFF. As DNA, the CDR3 is TGTGCCAGCAGGGGTGAACCGGGACAGGGTTTTGGCGTGGGGACCGGGGAGCTGTTTTTT. Filled out from reference TRBV2 and TRBJ2-2, the complete variable domain reads EPEVTQTPSHQVTQMGQEVILRCVPISNHLYFYWYRQILGQKVEFLVSFYNNEISEKSEIFDDQFSVERPDGSNFTLKIRSTKLEDSAMYFCASRGEPGQGFGVGTGELFFGEGSRLTVL.

A single count supports this clone. This rearrangement joins TRBV7-8 to TRBJ2-1, with 8 positions matching TRBD1. V was pared by 2 bases and J by 4 bases, with 7 bases of the junction left unmatched. Germline values: CDR1 SGHVS, CDR2 FQNEAQ. The CDR3 is 16 residues long. CDR3 loop: CASSLTTGQAYNEQFF. Written as DNA, the CDR3 is TGTGCCAGCAGCTTAACTACGGGACAGGCGTACAATGAGCAGTTCTTC.

V gene TRBV15 combines with J gene TRBJ2-1; 7 bases align to TRBD2. V was pared by 0 bases and J by 4 bases, with 6 bases of the junction left unmatched. This CDR3 spans 16 amino acids. CDR1 is LNHNV, CDR2 YYDKDF, per germline (reference sequence). In DNA, the CDR3 is TGTGCCACCAGCAGAGATTGGCGGGGGAATTACAATGAGCAGTTCTTC. This translates into CATSRDWRGNYNEQFF.

V and J are TRBV5-8 and TRBJ2-7; 7 bases are shared with TRBD1. The CDR3 spans 15 residues. Germline loops: CDR1 SGHTS, CDR2 YDEGEE. V shed 4 bases and J 3 bases; nucleotides not matched to a gene: 10. The CDR3 DNA reads TGTGCCAGCAGCAGCCGGACAGGCAAATACTACGAGCAGTACTTC. Protein product: CASSSRTGKYYEQYF.

The chain carries TRBV30 and TRBJ1-5, with 10 bases matching TRBD1. Germline V gene lookup returns CDR1 GTSNPN and CDR2 SVGIG (reference sequence). J lost 7 bases, V lost 1 base, and 7 bases had no gene match. The CDR3 runs 15 residues. The chain's CDR3 is CAWSEFRDRGQPQHF. The CDR3 DNA reads TGTGCCTGGAGTGAGTTTCGGGACAGGGGACAGCCCCAGCATTTT.

The chain carries TRBV7-2 and TRBJ2-3, with TRBD2 identical over 8 bases. Per germline, CDR1 SGHTA and CDR2 FQGNSA. Trimming removed 1 base from V and 2 bases from J; junction bases left unmatched: 14. CDR3 length: 19 residues. CDR3 DNA: TGTGCCAGCAGCTTAGTGGGTGGTGGGCGGGGGGCCCCCACAGATACGCAGTATTTT. Its translation: CASSLVGGGRGAPTDTQYF. The complete variable domain, with remaining parts taken from reference TRBV7-2 and TRBJ2-3, reads GAGVSQSPSNKVTEKGKDVELRCDPISGHTALYWYRQSLGQGLEFLIYFQGNSAPDKSGLPSDRFSAERTGGSVSTLTIQRTQQEDSAVYLCASSLVGGGRGAPTDTQYFGPGTRLTVL.